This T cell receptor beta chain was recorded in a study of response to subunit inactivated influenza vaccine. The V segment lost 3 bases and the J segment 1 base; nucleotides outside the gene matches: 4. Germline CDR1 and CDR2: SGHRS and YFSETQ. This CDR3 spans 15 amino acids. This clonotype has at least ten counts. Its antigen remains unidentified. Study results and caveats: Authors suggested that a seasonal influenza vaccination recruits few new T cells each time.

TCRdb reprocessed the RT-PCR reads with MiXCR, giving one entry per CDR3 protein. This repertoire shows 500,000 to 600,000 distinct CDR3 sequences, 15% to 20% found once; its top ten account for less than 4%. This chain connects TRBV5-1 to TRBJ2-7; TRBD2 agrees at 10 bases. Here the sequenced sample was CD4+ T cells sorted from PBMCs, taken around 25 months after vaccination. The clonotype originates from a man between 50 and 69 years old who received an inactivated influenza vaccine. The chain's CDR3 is CASSYSGGSSYEQYF. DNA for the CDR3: TGCGCCAGCAGCTATAGCGGGGGGTCATCCTACGAGCAGTACTTC.